This TCR beta chain was observed in a study of T cells in Graves' hyperthyroidism and ophthalmopathy. Study details: Blood from the periphery was taken at initial diagnosis, before any treatment. Overall study findings and caveats: Most expanded thyroid clonotypes above 0.001 also appeared in blood. Separating ophthalmopathy from stable hyperthyroidism was achieved by a 13 V-J model.

Researchers took RNA transcripts and amplified the TCR beta CDR3 regions from them. HTBI primers drove first-round RT-PCR of the TCR CDR3. TCRdb recomputed calls from the multiplex PCR reads with MiXCR, one row per CDR3 protein. The data show about 210,000 distinct CDR3 sequences, with around 18% seen just once and roughly two fifths held by the top ten. Uncontrolled infection, other autoimmune disease, pregnancy or lactation led to exclusion. This CDR3 region has 16 residues. Trimming at V came to 7 bases and at J to 7 bases, leaving 13 bases not matched to a gene. The germline gives CDR1 MNHNS, CDR2 SASEGT. This clonotype showed up many times. Its antigen is not known.

The sequencing sample was made of blood. The receptor was derived from a man aged 40-50 years with Graves' hyperthyroidism. The chain couples TRBV6-1 to TRBJ1-2, with TRBD1 matching 12 bases. The CDR3 here is CASTLGTGGAGSGYTF. CDR3 nucleotides: TGTGCCAGCACCCTCGGGACAGGGGGCGCTGGGTCTGGCTACACCTTC.